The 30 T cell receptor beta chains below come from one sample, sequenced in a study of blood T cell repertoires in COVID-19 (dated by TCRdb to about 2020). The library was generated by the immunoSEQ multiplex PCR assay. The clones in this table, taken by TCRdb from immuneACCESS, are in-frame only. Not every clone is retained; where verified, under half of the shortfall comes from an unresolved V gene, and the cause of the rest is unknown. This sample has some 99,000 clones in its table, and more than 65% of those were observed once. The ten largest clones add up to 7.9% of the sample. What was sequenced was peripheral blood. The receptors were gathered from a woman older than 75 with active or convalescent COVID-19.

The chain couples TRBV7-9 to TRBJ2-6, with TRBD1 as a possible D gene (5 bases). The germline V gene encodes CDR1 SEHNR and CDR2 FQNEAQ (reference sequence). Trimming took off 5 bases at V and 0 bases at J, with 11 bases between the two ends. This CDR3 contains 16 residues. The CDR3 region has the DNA TGTGCCAGCAGCGGGGCAGGCAGCTCTGGGGCCAACGTCCTGACTTTC. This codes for CASSGAGSSGANVLTF.

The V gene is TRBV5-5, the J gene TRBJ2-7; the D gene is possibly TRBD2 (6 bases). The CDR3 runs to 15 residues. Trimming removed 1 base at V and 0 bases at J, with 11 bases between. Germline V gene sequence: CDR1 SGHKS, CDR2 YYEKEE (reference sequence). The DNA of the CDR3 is TGTGCCAGCAGCTTGACGGCGGGGAGCTCCTACGAGCAGTACTTC. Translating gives CASSLTAGSSYEQYF.

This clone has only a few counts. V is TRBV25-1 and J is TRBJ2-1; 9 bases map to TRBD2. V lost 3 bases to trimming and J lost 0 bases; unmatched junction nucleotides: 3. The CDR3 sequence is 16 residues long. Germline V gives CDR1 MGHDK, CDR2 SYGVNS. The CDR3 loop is CASSEAGGPSYNEQFF. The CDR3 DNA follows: TGTGCCAGCAGTGAGGCGGGAGGGCCCTCCTACAATGAGCAGTTCTTC.

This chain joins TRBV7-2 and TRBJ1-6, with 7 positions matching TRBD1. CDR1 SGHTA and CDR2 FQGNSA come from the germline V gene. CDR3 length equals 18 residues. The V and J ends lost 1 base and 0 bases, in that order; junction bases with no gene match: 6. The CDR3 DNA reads TGTGCCAGCAGCTTAGTGGGACAGTTGAGCTCCTATAATTCACCCCTCCACTTT. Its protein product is CASSLVGQLSSYNSPLHF.

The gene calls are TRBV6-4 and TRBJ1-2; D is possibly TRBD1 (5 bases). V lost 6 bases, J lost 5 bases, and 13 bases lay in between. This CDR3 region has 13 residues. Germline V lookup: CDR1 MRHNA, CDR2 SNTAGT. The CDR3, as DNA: TGTGCCAGCAGACCCGGGACTGGGTATGGCTACACCTTC. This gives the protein CASRPGTGYGYTF.

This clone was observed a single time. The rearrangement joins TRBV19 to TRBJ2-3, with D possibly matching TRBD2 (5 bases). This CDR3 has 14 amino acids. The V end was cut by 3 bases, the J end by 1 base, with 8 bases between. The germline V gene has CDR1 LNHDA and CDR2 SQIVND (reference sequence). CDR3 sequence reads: CASSINSGTDTQYF. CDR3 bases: TGTGCCAGTAGTATTAATAGCGGCACAGATACGCAGTATTTT.

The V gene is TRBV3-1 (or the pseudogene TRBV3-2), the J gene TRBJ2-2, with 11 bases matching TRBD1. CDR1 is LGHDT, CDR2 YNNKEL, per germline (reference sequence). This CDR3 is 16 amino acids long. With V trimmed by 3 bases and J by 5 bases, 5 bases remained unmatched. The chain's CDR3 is CASSHTGTGGTGELFF. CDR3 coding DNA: TGTGCCAGCAGCCATACCGGGACAGGGGGTACCGGGGAGCTGTTTTTT.

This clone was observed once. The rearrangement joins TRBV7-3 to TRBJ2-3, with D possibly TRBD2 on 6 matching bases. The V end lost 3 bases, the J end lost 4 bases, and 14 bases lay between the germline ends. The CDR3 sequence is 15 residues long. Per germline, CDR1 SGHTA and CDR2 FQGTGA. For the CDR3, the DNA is TGTGCCAGCAGCTTGGGGGGACCCGGCGCAGATACGCAGTATTTT. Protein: CASSLGGPGADTQYF.

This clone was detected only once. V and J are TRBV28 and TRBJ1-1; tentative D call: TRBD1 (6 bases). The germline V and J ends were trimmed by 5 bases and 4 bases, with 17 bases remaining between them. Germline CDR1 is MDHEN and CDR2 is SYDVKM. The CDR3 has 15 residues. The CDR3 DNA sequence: TGTGCCAGCAGTCTAGACCAGGGGAGATCCACTGAAGCTTTCTTT. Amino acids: CASSLDQGRSTEAFF.

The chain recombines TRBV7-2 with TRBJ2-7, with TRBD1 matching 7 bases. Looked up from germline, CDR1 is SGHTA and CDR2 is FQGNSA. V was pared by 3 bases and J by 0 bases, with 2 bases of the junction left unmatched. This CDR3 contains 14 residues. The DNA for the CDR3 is TGTGCCAGCAGCTTGGGACAGAGCTCCTACGAGCAGTACTTC. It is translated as CASSLGQSSYEQYF.

The CDR3 nucleotides read TGTGCCAGCAGCTTAGGGAGACAGGGGGCTACTTTCTTT. Amino acids: CASSLGRQGATFF. This chain uses TRBV7-6 with TRBJ1-1; TRBD1 agrees at 10 bases. J was trimmed by 12 bases and V by 1 base; bases with no gene match: 5. The germline CDR1 and CDR2 sequences are SGHVS and FNYEAQ. The CDR3 contains 13 residues.

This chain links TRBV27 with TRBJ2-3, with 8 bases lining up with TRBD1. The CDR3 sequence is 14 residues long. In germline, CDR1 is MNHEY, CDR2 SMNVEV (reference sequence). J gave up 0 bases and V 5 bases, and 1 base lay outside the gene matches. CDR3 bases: TGTGCCAGCAGTGGACAGGGAAGCACAGATACGCAGTATTTT. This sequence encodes CASSGQGSTDTQYF.

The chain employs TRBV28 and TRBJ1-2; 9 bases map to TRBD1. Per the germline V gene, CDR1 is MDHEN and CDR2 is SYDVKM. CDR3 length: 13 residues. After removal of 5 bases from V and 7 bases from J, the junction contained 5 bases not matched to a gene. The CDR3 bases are TGTGCCAGCAGTGAGACAGGGGGTCTTGGCTACACCTTC. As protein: CASSETGGLGYTF.

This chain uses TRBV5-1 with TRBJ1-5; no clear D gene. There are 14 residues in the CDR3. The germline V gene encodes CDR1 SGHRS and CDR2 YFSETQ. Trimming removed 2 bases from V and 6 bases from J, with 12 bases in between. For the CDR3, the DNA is TGCGCCAGCAGCTTCGGGGATTGGCGTCAGCCCCAGCATTTT. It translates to CASSFGDWRQPQHF.

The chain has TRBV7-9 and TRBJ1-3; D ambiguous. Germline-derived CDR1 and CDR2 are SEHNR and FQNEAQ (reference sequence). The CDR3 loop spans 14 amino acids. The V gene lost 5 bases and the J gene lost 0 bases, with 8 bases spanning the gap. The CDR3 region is CASSPDNSGNTIYF. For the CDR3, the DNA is TGTGCCAGCAGCCCAGACAACTCTGGAAACACCATATATTTT.

The CDR3 DNA is TGCGCCAGCAGCTCTAGGACAGGGGCCAACAATGAGCAGTTCTTC. Protein sequence: CASSSRTGANNEQFF. The chain uses TRBV5-1 and TRBJ2-1, with 9 bases matching TRBD1. V was pared by 3 bases and J by 5 bases, with 6 bases of the junction left unmatched. The CDR3 is made up of 15 amino acids. Germline V gives CDR1 SGHRS, CDR2 YFSETQ.

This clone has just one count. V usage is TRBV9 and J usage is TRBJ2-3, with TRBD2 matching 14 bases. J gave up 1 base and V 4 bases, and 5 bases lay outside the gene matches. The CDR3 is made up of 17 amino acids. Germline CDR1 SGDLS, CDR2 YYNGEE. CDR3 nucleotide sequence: TGTGCCAGCAGCCAAGGGACTAGCGGGAGTGGCACAGATACGCAGTATTTT. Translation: CASSQGTSGSGTDTQYF.

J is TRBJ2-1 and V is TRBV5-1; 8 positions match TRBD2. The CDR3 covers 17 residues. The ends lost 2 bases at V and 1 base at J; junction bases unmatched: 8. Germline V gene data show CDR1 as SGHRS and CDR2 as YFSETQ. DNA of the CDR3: TGCGCCAGCAGCTTTGGGTCTGGCGGGAGGTCCTACAATGAGCAGTTCTTC. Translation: CASSFGSGGRSYNEQFF.

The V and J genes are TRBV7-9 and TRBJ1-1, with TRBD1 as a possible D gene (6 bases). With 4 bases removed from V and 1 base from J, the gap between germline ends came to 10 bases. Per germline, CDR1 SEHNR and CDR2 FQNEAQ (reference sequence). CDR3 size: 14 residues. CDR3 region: CASSWDTKNTEAFF. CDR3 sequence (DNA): TGTGCCAGCAGCTGGGACACCAAGAACACTGAAGCTTTCTTT.

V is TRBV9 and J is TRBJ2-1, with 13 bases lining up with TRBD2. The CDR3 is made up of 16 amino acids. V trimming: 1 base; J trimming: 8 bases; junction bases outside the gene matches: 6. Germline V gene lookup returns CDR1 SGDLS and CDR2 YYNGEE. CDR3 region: CASSVWGTSGTDEQFF. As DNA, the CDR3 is TGTGCCAGCAGCGTATGGGGGACTAGCGGGACCGATGAGCAGTTCTTC.

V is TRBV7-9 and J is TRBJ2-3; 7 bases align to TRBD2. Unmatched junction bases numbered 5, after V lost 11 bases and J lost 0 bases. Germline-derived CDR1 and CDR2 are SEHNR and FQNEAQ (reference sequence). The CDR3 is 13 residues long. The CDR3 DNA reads TGTGCCGGCCGGGAGGCTAGCACAGATACGCAGTATTTT. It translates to CAGREASTDTQYF.

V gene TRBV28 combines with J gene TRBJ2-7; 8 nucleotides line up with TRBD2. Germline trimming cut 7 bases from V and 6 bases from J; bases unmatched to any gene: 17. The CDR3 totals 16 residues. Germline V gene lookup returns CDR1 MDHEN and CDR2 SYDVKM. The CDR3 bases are TGTGCCAGCACTCTCGGGAGGGCTCCCAAGGGTATCGAGCAGTACTTC. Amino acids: CASTLGRAPKGIEQYF.

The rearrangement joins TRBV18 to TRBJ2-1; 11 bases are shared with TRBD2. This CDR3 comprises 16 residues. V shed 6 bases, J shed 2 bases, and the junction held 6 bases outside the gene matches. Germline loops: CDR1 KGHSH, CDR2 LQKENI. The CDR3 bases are TGTGCCAGCTCCTACAATAGCGGGAGGGCCTACAATGAGCAGTTCTTC. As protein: CASSYNSGRAYNEQFF.

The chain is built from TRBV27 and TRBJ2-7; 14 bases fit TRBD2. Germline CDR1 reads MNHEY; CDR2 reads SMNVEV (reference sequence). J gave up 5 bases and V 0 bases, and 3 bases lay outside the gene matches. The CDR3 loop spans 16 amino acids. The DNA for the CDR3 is TGTGCCAGCAGTTTATCCGGACTAGCGGGAGGAGACGAGCAGTACTTC. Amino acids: CASSLSGLAGGDEQYF.

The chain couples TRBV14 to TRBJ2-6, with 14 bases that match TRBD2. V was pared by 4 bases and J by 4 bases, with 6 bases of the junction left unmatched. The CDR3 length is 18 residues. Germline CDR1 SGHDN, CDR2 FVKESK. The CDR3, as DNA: TGTGCCAGCAGCCCGACTAGCGGGAGGGCCGCAGGGGCCAACGTCCTGACTTTC. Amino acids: CASSPTSGRAAGANVLTF.

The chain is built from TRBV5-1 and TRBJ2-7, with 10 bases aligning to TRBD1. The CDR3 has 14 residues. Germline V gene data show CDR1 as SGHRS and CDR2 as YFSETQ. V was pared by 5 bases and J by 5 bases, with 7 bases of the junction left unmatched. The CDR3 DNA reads TGCGCCAGCAGAACCGGGACAGGGGACCACGAGCAGTACTTC. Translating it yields CASRTGTGDHEQYF.

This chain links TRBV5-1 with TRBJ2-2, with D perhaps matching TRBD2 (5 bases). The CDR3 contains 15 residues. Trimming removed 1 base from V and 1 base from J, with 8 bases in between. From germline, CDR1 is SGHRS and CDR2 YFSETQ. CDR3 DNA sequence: TGCGCCAGCAGCTTGTCGGGGAAGAACACCGGGGAGCTGTTTTTT. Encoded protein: CASSLSGKNTGELFF.

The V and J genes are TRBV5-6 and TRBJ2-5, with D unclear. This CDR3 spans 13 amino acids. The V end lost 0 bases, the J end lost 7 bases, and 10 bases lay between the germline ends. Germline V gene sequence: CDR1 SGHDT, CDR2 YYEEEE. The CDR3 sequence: CASSLGLVGTQYF. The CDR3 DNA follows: TGTGCCAGCAGCTTGGGGCTAGTTGGGACCCAGTACTTC. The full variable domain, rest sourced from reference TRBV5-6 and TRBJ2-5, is DAGVTQSPTHLIKTRGQQVTLRCSPKSGHDTVSWYQQALGQGPQFIFQYYEEEERQRGNFPDRFSGHQFPNYSSELNVNALLLGDSALYLCASSLGLVGTQYFGPGTRLLVL.

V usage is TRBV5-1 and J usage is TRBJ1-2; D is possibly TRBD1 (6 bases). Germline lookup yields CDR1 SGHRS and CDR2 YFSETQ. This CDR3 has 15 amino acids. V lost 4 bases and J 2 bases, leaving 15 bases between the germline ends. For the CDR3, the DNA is TGCGCCAGCAGCCCCCCAGGGACACTGAACTATGGCTACACCTTC. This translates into CASSPPGTLNYGYTF.

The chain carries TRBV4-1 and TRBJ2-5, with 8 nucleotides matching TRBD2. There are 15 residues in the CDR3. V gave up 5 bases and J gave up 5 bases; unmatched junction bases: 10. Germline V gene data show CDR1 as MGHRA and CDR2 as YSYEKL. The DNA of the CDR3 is TGCGCCAGCAGCTTGAGCGGGACTAGGAGGGAGACCCAGTACTTC. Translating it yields CASSLSGTRRETQYF.